The clone carrying this T cell receptor (beta chain) appeared a few times. Its antigen is still unknown. Primers included in the PCR were 60 Vbeta and 13 Jbeta primers. Produced via immunoSEQ multiplex PCR; TCRdb's table is partial and in-frame only. The table records around 170,000 clones, over 70% of them present only once. Looked up from germline, CDR1 is SGHRS and CDR2 is YFSETQ. Trimming removed 4 bases at V and 4 bases at J, with 11 bases between. The CDR3 runs 14 residues. This entry is derived from a study of cytomegalovirus exposure and HLA in healthy donors. Study-level background: A data release that came early held 80 million or so unique TCRs from HLA-typed donors. Whole-study results and caveats: Cytomegalovirus status, reportedly, was diagnosed with high specificity and sensitivity by the classifier. Some segments of the V type, notably TRBV6-2 and TRBV6-3, were excluded as indistinguishable.

The TCR originated in a woman aged 18 to 35 in good health and CMV-seronegative. Sequencing input: PBMCs. V and J are TRBV5-1 and TRBJ1-4, with D perhaps TRBD1 (5 bases). As DNA, the CDR3 is TGCGCCAGCAGCCCAGGGCGTTATAATGAAAAACTGTTTTTT. The encoded protein is CASSPGRYNEKLFF. The full variable domain, rest sourced from reference TRBV5-1 and TRBJ1-4, is KAGVTQTPRYLIKTRGQQVTLSCSPISGHRSVSWYQQTPGQGLQFLFEYFSETQRNKGNFPGRFSGRQFSNSRSEMNVSTLELGDSALYLCASSPGRYNEKLFFGSGTQLSVL.